This T cell receptor beta chain was captured by sequencing in a study of cytomegalovirus exposure and HLA in healthy donors. Nominally healthy donors provided the samples, though records likely missed some immune exposures. The V gene end was trimmed by 4 bases and the J gene end by 0 bases; junction bases not matched to a gene: 5. There are 16 residues in the CDR3. Germline V lookup: CDR1 SGHRS, CDR2 YFSETQ. PCR was performed using 60 Vbeta and 13 Jbeta primers. The data were produced by immunoSEQ multiplex PCR, yet TCRdb's version contains in-frame clones alone and is incomplete. The sample lists 100,000 to 150,000 clones, around 82% occurring once.

The sequence derives from a man aged 25-45 years in good health and CMV-seropositive. The rearrangement links TRBV5-1 to TRBJ2-3; TRBD2 agrees at 10 bases. The sample consisted of PBMCs. The CDR3 sequence: CASSPLTSGSTDTQYF. The CDR3 coding sequence is TGCGCCAGCAGCCCGCTGACTAGCGGGAGCACAGATACGCAGTATTTT.